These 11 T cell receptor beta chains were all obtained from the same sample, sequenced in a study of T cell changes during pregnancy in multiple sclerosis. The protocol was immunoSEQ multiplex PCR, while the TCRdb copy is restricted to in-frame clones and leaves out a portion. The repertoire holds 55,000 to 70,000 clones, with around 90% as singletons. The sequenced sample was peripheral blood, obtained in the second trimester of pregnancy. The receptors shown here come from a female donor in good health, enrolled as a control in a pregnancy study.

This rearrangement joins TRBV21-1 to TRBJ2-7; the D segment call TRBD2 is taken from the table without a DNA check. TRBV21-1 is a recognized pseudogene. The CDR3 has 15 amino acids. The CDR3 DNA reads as TGTGCCAGCAGCACGCCTAGCGGGTCCTCCTACGAGCAGTACTTC. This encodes CASSTPSGSSYEQYF.

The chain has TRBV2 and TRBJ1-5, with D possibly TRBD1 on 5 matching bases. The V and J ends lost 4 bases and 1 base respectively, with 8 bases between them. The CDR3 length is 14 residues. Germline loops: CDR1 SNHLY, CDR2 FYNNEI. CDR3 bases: TGTGCCAGCAGTGCCGACAGAAGCAATCAGCCCCAGCATTTT. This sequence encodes CASSADRSNQPQHF.

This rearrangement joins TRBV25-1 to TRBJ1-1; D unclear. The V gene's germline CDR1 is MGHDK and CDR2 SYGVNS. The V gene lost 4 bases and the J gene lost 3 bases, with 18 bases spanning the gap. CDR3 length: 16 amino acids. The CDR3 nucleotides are TGTGCCAGCAGTGCCCGGGAGGGTAAGTCTCACACTGAAGCTTTCTTT. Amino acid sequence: CASSAREGKSHTEAFF. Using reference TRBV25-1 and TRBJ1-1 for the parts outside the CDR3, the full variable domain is EADIYQTPRYLVIGTGKKITLECSQTMGHDKMYWYQQDPGMELHLIHYSYGVNSTEKGDLSSESTVSRIRTEHFPLTLESARPSHTSQYLCASSAREGKSHTEAFFGQGTRLTVV.

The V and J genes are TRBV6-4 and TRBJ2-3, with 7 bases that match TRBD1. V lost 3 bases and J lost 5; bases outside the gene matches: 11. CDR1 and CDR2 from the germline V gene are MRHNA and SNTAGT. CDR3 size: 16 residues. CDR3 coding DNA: TGTGCCAGCAGTGAAGGGACAGTCCGAGGGCAAGATACGCAGTATTTT. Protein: CASSEGTVRGQDTQYF.

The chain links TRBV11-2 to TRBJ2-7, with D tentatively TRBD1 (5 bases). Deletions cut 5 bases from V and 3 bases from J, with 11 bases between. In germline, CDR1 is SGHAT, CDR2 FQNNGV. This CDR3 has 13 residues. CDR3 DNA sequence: TGTGCCAGCAGCATCGGACATCTCTACGAGCAGTACTTC. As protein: CASSIGHLYEQYF.

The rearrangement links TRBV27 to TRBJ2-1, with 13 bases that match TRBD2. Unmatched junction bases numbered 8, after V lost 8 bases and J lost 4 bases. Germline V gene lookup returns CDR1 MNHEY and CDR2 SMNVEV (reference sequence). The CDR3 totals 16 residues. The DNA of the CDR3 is TGTGCCAGCCGGGGACTAGCGGGGACCTTGTACAATGAGCAGTTCTTC. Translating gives CASRGLAGTLYNEQFF.

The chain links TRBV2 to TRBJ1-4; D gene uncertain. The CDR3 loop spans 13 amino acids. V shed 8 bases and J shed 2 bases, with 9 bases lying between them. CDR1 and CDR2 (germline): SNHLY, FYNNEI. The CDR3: CASGRETNEKLFF. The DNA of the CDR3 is TGTGCCAGCGGGAGGGAGACTAATGAAAAACTGTTTTTT.

The CDR3 loop reads CASSYSRGAYGYTF. CDR3 nucleotides: TGTGCCAGCAGTTACTCACGCGGGGCCTATGGCTACACCTTC. The chain is built from TRBV6-5 and TRBJ1-2; the D gene is possibly TRBD1 (5 bases). This CDR3 comprises 14 residues. In germline, CDR1 is MNHEY, CDR2 SVGAGI. Trimming cost V 0 bases and J 4 bases, with 9 bases left between them.

The CDR3 DNA sequence: TGTGCCAGCAGCCCGCAGGGGGAGGATTGGCCACCCCTCCACTTT. Its translation: CASSPQGEDWPPLHF. The rearrangement links TRBV7-9 to TRBJ1-6; 7 bases are shared with TRBD1. Germline lookup yields CDR1 SEHNR and CDR2 FQNEAQ (reference sequence). Trimming removed 5 bases from V and 11 bases from J; junction bases left unmatched: 12. The CDR3 is 15 residues long.

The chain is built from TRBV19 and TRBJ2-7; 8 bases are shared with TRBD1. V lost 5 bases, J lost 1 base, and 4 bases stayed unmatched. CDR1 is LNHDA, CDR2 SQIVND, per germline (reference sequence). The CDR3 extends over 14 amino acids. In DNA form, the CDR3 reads TGTGCCAGTAGTCCGGGGACAGGTTCCTACGAGCAGTACTTC. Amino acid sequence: CASSPGTGSYEQYF. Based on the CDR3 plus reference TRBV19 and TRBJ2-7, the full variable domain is DGGITQSPKYLFRKEGQNVTLSCEQNLNHDAMYWYRQDPGQGLRLIYYSQIVNDFQKGDIAEGYSVSREKKESFPLTVTSAQKNPTAFYLCASSPGTGSYEQYFGPGTRLTVT.

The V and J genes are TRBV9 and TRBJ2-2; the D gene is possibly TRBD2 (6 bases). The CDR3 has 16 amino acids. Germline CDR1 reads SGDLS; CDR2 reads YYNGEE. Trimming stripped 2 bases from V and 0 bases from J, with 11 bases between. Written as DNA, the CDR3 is TGTGCCAGCAGCGTTCTGACTAGTCCGAACACCGGGGAGCTGTTTTTT. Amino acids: CASSVLTSPNTGELFF. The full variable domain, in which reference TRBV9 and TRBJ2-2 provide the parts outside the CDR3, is DSGVTQTPKHLITATGQRVTLRCSPRSGDLSVYWYQQSLDQGLQFLIQYYNGEERAKGNILERFSAQQFPDLHSELNLSSLELGDSALYFCASSVLTSPNTGELFFGEGSRLTVL.